This TCR beta chain originates from a study of T cells in Graves' hyperthyroidism and ophthalmopathy. Many counts were recorded for this clonotype. RNA transcripts yielded amplified TCR beta CDR3 regions. HTBI primers drove first-round RT-PCR of the TCR CDR3. Via MiXCR, TCRdb re-called the multiplex PCR reads, giving one row per CDR3 protein. The data show 350,000 or so distinct CDR3 sequences, around a fifth seen once. The V gene's germline CDR1 is MDHEN and CDR2 SYDVKM. The V end lost 10 bases, the J end lost 2 bases, and 24 bases lay between the germline ends. The CDR3 sequence is 16 residues long. The receptor was derived from a woman in her 50s with Graves' hyperthyroidism. V usage is TRBV28 and J usage is TRBJ2-7, with D perhaps given as TRBD1 or TRBD2 (5 bases each). Sequencing was done on a sample of blood. This chain's CDR3 is CATTAAGTRTPYEQYF. The CDR3 DNA reads TGTGCCACCACCGCCGCCGGGACCCGAACCCCCTACGAGCAGTACTTC.